Listed below are T cell receptor beta chains from one sample, sequenced in a study of blood T cell repertoires in COVID-19. The data were produced by immunoSEQ multiplex PCR, yet TCRdb's version contains in-frame clones alone and is incomplete. The repertoire holds about 150,000 clones, with roughly 80% as singletons. Material: peripheral blood. Receptors originate from a man in his forties or fifties with active or convalescent COVID-19. CDR3s include the opening cysteine and the closing phenylalanine or tryptophan. The order of the fields is CDR3 length, J gene, V gene, D gene, clone size, CDR3 DNA, CDR3 protein. The D gene is left open where the match is weak. Rows give clone size only sometimes, using once, few, many, or a class for an expanded clone.

16 | TRBJ2-2 | TRBV28 | NA | NA | TGTGCCAGCATCGAAGCGGTGGGAGGCCACACCGGGGAGCTGTTTTTT | CASIEAVGGHTGELFF
18 | TRBJ2-2 | TRBV7-6 | NA | NA | TGTGCCAGCAGCCCAGGACCGATAAGGGGGCGGGGCACCGGGGAGCTGTTTTTT | CASSPGPIRGRGTGELFF
16 | TRBJ1-5 | TRBV19 | NA | once | TGTGCCAGTAGTATATATGGGAGCGGCGGCAATCAGCCCCAGCATTTT | CASSIYGSGGNQPQHF
19 | TRBJ2-3 | TRBV9 | NA | NA | TGTGCCAGCAGCGTAGGGCTTTCCTCGTGGGGCACGGTCACAGATACGCAGTATTTT | CASSVGLSSWGTVTDTQYF
16 | TRBJ2-7 | TRBV7-2 | TRBD2 | NA | TGTGCCAGCAGCTTAGGGGGGACTAGCGGGATCGACGAGCAGTACTTC | CASSLGGTSGIDEQYF
15 | TRBJ2-5 | TRBV7-7 | TRBD2 | NA | TGTGCTAGCAGCTTAGCGGGGACTGGTGGGGAGACCCAGTACTTC | CASSLAGTGGETQYF
13 | TRBJ2-2 | TRBV27 | TRBD2 | NA | TGTGCCACAAGCGGGAGGTTCGCCGGGGAGCTGTTTTTT | CATSGRFAGELFF
14 | TRBJ2-5 | TRBV27 | NA | NA | TGTGCCAGCAATCACGGGGGGCCCCAAGAGACCCAGTACTTC | CASNHGGPQETQYF
14 | TRBJ1-4 | TRBV18 | NA | NA | TGTGCCAGCTCACGGACAGCCGATAATGAAAAACTGTTTTTT | CASSRTADNEKLFF
14 | TRBJ2-7 | TRBV7-7 | NA | few | TGTGCTAGCAGCTTAGAAATAGGGGACTACGAGCAGTACTTC | CASSLEIGDYEQYF
14 | TRBJ1-6 | TRBV2 | NA | NA | TGTGCCAGCAGTGAGAGGGCGGTCGGGTCACCCCTCCACTTT | CASSERAVGSPLHF
18 | TRBJ2-6 | TRBV21-1 | NA | NA | TGTGCCAGCAGGGCTCAAGAGGGGGGGACCTCTGGGGCCAACGTCCTGACTTTC | CASRAQEGGTSGANVLTF
12 | TRBJ2-3 | TRBV27 | NA | NA | TGTGCCAGCAGCACGGGGACAGATACGCAGTATTTT | CASSTGTDTQYF
14 | TRBJ2-7 | TRBV3-1/TRBV3-2 | TRBD2 | NA | TGTGCCAGCAGCCAAGATTGGGGGGGACTCGGGCAGTACTTC | CASSQDWGGLGQYF
17 | TRBJ1-1 | TRBV28 | NA | NA | TGTGCCAGCAGTTTATCAGGGCAGCTTATAAGTCCGACCGAAGCTTTCTTT | CASSLSGQLISPTEAFF
11 | TRBJ2-5 | TRBV5-8 | TRBD2 | NA | TGTGCCAGCAGCTTGGAACTAGCGGGCAACTTC | CASSLELAGNF
15 | TRBJ2-7 | TRBV7-9 | TRBD2 | few | TGTGCCAGCAGTTCCGCTAGCGGGAGGGCCCTCGAGCAGTACTTC | CASSSASGRALEQYF